This T cell receptor (beta chain) was sequenced in a study of T-cell reconstitution after alpha-beta-depleted transplantation in children. This clonotype has more than one count but fewer than ten. Library preparation (for TCRbeta) was performed with unique molecular identifiers. A single record per CDR3 protein comes from TCRdb applying MiXCR to the PCR reads. The sample holds over 85,000 distinct CDR3 sequences, around 7.8% seen once. The receptor's source is a boy aged 2 to 10 with acute lymphoblastic leukemia, due to receive a stem cell transplant. The source material was PBMCs, sampled before TCRalphabeta/CD19-depleted stem cell transplant.

This CDR3 is CASNDRGSNEQFF. In nucleotides, the CDR3 is TGTGCCAGCAACGACAGGGGGTCCAATGAGCAGTTCTTC. The V gene is TRBV21-1, the J gene TRBJ2-1; TRBD1 is the table's D call, not checked against the DNA. TRBV21-1 is shown as a pseudogene. This CDR3 has 13 amino acids.